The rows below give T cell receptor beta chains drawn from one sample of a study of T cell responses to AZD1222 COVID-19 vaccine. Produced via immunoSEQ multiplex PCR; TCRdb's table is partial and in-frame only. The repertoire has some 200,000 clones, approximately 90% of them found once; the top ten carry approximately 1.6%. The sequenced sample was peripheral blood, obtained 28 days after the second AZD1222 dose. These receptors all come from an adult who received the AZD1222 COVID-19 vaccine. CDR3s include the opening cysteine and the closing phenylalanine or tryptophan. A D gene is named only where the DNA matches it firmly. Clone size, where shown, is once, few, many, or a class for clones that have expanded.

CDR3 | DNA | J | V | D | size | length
CASSYGRGPSYEQYF | TGTGCCAGCAGTTACGGGCGGGGGCCATCCTACGAGCAGTACTTC | TRBJ2-7 | TRBV6-5 | . | . | 15
CASSLAGSLAYNEQFF | TGTGCCAGCAGCTTAGCGGGAAGTTTGGCCTACAATGAGCAGTTCTTC | TRBJ2-1 | TRBV11-3 | . | once | 16
CASSRDSLNEKLFF | TGTGCCAGCAGCAGGGACAGCCTTAATGAAAAACTGTTTTTT | TRBJ1-4 | TRBV4-2 | TRBD1 | . | 14
CASRKRGALQETQYF | TGTGCCAGTAGGAAGCGGGGGGCCCTTCAAGAGACCCAGTACTTC | TRBJ2-5 | TRBV19 | TRBD2 | . | 15
CASTPRWDRADEQYF | TGTGCCAGCACCCCGCGGTGGGACAGGGCTGACGAGCAGTACTTC | TRBJ2-7 | TRBV5-6 | TRBD1 | . | 15
CASSPGTGELFF | TGTGCCAGCAGCCCAGGGACAGGGGAGCTGTTTTTT | TRBJ2-2 | TRBV5-4 | . | . | 12
CASSLDVAGANVLTF | TGTGCCAGCAGCTTAGACGTGGCCGGGGCCAACGTCCTGACTTTC | TRBJ2-6 | TRBV7-2 | . | . | 15
CASSPGGVTGELFF | TGTGCCAGCAGCCCGGGAGGGGTCACCGGGGAGCTGTTTTTT | TRBJ2-2 | TRBV11-3 | TRBD2 | . | 14
CASSTRFQGTSGAYVNGELFF | TGTGCCAGTAGTACTAGATTTCAGGGGACTAGCGGGGCTTACGTAAACGGGGAGCTGTTTTTT | TRBJ2-2 | TRBV19 | TRBD2 | . | 21
CASGSWGGGEQFF | TGTGCCTCGGGAAGTTGGGGAGGGGGTGAGCAGTTCTTC | TRBJ2-1 | TRBV30 | . | . | 13
CASTLLGHETQYF | TGTGCCAGCACGCTACTAGGCCATGAGACCCAGTACTTC | TRBJ2-5 | TRBV7-9 | . | . | 13